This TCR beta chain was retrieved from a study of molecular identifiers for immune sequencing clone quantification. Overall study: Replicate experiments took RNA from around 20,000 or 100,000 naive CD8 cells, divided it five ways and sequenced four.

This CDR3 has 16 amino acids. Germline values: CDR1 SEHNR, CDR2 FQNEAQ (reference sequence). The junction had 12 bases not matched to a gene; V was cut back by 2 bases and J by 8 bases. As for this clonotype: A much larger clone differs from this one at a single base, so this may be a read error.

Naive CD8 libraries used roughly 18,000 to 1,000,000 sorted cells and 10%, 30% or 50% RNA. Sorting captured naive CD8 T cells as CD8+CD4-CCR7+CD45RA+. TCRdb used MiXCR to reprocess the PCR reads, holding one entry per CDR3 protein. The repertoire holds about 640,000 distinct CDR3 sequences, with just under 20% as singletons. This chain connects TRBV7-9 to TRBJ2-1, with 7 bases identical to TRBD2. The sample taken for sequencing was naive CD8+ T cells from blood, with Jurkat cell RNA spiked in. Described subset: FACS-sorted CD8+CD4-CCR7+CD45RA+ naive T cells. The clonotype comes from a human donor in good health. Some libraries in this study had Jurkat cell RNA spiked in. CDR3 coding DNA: TGTGCCAGCAGCTTACCGACTAGCCCTATGGGCGATGAGCAGTTCTTC. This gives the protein CASSLPTSPMGDEQFF.